The 22 T cell receptor beta chains below come from one sample, sequenced in a study of T cell responses to AZD1222 COVID-19 vaccine (dated by TCRdb to the early 2020s). Reading the label with the study, this specimen's time point is: about 28 days (+/-7) after the second vaccine dose. The library came from the immunoSEQ multiplex PCR assay. The immuneACCESS repertoire file appears here via TCRdb, limited to in-frame rearrangements. These files lack a portion of the clones; in checked studies, under half of the deficit traces to unresolved V genes, and the cause of the others is not known. The sample table holds about 25,000 clones, of which roughly 84% were seen once. The ten largest clones add up to 30% to 40% of the sample. The source was peripheral blood, collected 28 days after the second AZD1222 dose. The receptors originated from an adult who received the AZD1222 COVID-19 vaccine.

The chain links TRBV27 to TRBJ1-3; perhaps TRBD1 as D (6 bases). The CDR3 runs to 15 residues. The germline CDR1 and CDR2 sequences are MNHEY and SMNVEV (reference sequence). The V end lost 8 bases, the J end lost 0 bases, and 14 bases lay between the germline ends. The CDR3 loop reads CASAKGGVSGNTIYF. In DNA form, the CDR3 reads TGTGCCAGCGCTAAGGGGGGAGTCTCTGGAAACACCATATATTTT.

The V and J genes are TRBV5-1 and TRBJ2-3; 10 bases map to TRBD1. V lost 0 bases to trimming and J lost 4 bases; unmatched junction nucleotides: 5. Per the germline V gene, CDR1 is SGHRS and CDR2 is YFSETQ. CDR3 length equals 16 residues. CDR3 sequence: CASSLGDRGVADTQYF. The CDR3 region has the DNA TGCGCCAGCAGCTTGGGGGACAGGGGAGTGGCAGATACGCAGTATTTT.

This clone was recorded only once. V is TRBV19 and J is TRBJ1-5; 8 positions match TRBD1. The CDR3 sequence is 14 residues long. Germline CDR1 LNHDA, CDR2 SQIVND (reference sequence). After removal of 6 bases from V and 6 bases from J, the junction contained 7 bases not matched to a gene. CDR3 nucleotides: TGTGCCAGTAGACAGACAGGGGTTGGTCAGCCCCAGCATTTT. Translation gives CASRQTGVGQPQHF.

The chain recombines TRBV19 with TRBJ2-1; D gene uncertain. The CDR3 has 13 residues. From germline, CDR1 is LNHDA and CDR2 SQIVND (reference sequence). The V gene lost 0 bases and the J gene lost 13 bases, with 13 bases spanning the gap. The CDR3 loop is CASSIDTLPTQFF. Here the CDR3 DNA reads TGTGCCAGTAGTATAGATACCCTCCCGACCCAGTTCTTC.

V usage is TRBV18 and J usage is TRBJ1-2, with D possibly matching TRBD1 (5 bases). Germline CDR1 and CDR2: KGHSH and LQKENI. The CDR3 sequence is 14 residues long. Trimming took off 3 bases at V and 8 bases at J, with 16 bases between the two ends. In nucleotides, the CDR3 is TGTGCCAGCTCACCCTCCGGGGGAGAGCAGGGCTACACCTTC. It encodes CASSPSGGEQGYTF.

The CDR3 sequence: CASVTKGEQYF. The CDR3 DNA reads as TGTGCCAGCGTTACGAAGGGCGAGCAGTACTTC. The rearrangement joins TRBV7-9 to TRBJ2-7, with D unclear. V lost 8 bases to trimming and J lost 6 bases, with 11 bases between them. Looked up from germline, CDR1 is SEHNR and CDR2 is FQNEAQ (reference sequence). The CDR3 is 11 amino acids. Full variable domain (outside the CDR3, taken from reference TRBV7-9 and TRBJ2-7): DTGVSQNPRHKITKRGQNVTFRCDPISEHNRLYWYRQTLGQGPEFLTYFQNEAQLEKSRLLSDRFSAERPKGSFSTLEIQRTEQGDSAMYLCASVTKGEQYFGPGTRLTVT.

V usage is TRBV9 and J usage is TRBJ2-4; 10 nucleotides line up with TRBD1. Germline CDR1 is SGDLS and CDR2 is YYNGEE. The ends lost 0 bases at V and 1 base at J; junction bases unmatched: 1. The CDR3 consists of 16 residues. DNA for the CDR3: TGTGCCAGCAGCGTAGAGGGACAGGGGGCCAAAAACATTCAGTACTTC. Translating gives CASSVEGQGAKNIQYF.

The genes are TRBV5-4 and TRBJ2-7; 13 nucleotides line up with TRBD2. The CDR3 loop spans 15 amino acids. The junction had 11 bases not matched to a gene; V was cut back by 7 bases and J by 7 bases. Germline assignment: CDR1 SGHNT and CDR2 YYREEE (reference sequence). Here the CDR3 reads CASGTSGRAEGEQYF. The CDR3 DNA reads as TGTGCCAGCGGTACTAGCGGGAGGGCCGAGGGGGAGCAGTACTTC.

The chain uses TRBV2 and TRBJ2-2; 7 nucleotides line up with TRBD1. CDR1 is SNHLY, CDR2 FYNNEI, per germline. The ends lost 10 bases at V and 3 bases at J; junction bases unmatched: 8. This CDR3 is built from 14 residues. Here the CDR3 reads CATGQDYYTGELFF. The CDR3 DNA reads as TGTGCCACAGGACAGGATTATTACACCGGGGAGCTGTTTTTT. The entire variable domain, with the rest obtained from reference TRBV2 and TRBJ2-2, is as follows: EPEVTQTPSHQVTQMGQEVILRCVPISNHLYFYWYRQILGQKVEFLVSFYNNEISEKSEIFDDQFSVERPDGSNFTLKIRSTKLEDSAMYFCATGQDYYTGELFFGEGSRLTVL.

This clone was detected a few times. V gene TRBV6-2 or TRBV6-3 combines with J gene TRBJ1-1, with a possible D match to TRBD1 (5 bases). Germline V CDR1 and CDR2: MNHEY, SVGEGT. The CDR3 runs 13 residues. The V gene lost 6 bases and the J gene lost 1 base, with 9 bases spanning the gap. The DNA for the CDR3 is TGTGCCAGCAGCACGACAGAGAACACTGAAGCTTTCTTT. Amino acid sequence: CASSTTENTEAFF.

This rearrangement joins TRBV2 to TRBJ1-5; 7 nucleotides match TRBD1. V trimming: 5 bases; J trimming: 10 bases; junction bases outside the gene matches: 11. The CDR3 spans 14 residues. Germline V gene data show CDR1 as SNHLY and CDR2 as FYNNEI. The CDR3 coding sequence is TGTGCCAGCAGTTCGGACAGGAGTAAGAATCCCCAGCATTTT. Encoded protein: CASSSDRSKNPQHF.

With regard to this clone: At one boundary the junction diverges from the germline segment, which might be a read error. The chain uses TRBV28 and TRBJ1-3; D gene ambiguous. Per the germline V gene, CDR1 is MDHEN and CDR2 is SYDVKM. The CDR3 is 14 residues long. In DNA, the CDR3 is TGTGCCAGCAGTTACGTAGCCTCTGAAAACACCATATATTTT. This encodes CASSYVASENTIYF.

The rearrangement uses TRBV7-6 and TRBJ2-2; D not resolved. In germline, CDR1 is SGHVS, CDR2 FNYEAQ. Trimming left V 1 base short and J 6 bases short, with 3 bases between. The CDR3 length is 12 residues. CDR3 DNA: TGTGCCAGCAGCTTAGGGGCCGGGGAGCTGTTTTTT. It yields the protein CASSLGAGELFF.

This rearrangement joins TRBV7-9 to TRBJ2-7; D remains unclear. The CDR3 totals 15 residues. CDR1 is SEHNR and CDR2 is FQNEAQ in the germline V gene (reference sequence). V dropped 5 bases and J dropped 2 bases, with 16 bases sitting between them. The CDR3 DNA is TGTGCCAGCAGCCCCGGGTCTTTTGCAGCCTACGAGCAGTACTTC. Amino acid sequence: CASSPGSFAAYEQYF.

The chain couples TRBV19 to TRBJ2-6; D perhaps matches TRBD1 (5 bases). The CDR3 sequence is 14 residues long. The V gene's germline CDR1 is LNHDA and CDR2 SQIVND (reference sequence). V was cut by 6 bases and J by 0 bases, with 6 bases left in between. The CDR3 protein is CASRTDSGANVLTF. DNA of the CDR3: TGTGCCAGTAGGACAGACTCTGGGGCCAACGTCCTGACTTTC.

The chain employs TRBV13 and TRBJ2-5; D is possibly TRBD1 (5 bases). The germline V and J ends were trimmed by 0 bases and 1 base, with 12 bases remaining between them. Germline V gene lookup returns CDR1 PRHDT and CDR2 FYEKMQ (reference sequence). The CDR3 loop spans 16 amino acids. The DNA for the CDR3 is TGTGCCAGCAGCTTAGGCCTAGGGGCCCTCCAAGAGACCCAGTACTTC. This encodes CASSLGLGALQETQYF.

This chain uses TRBV7-6 with TRBJ2-1; D unresolved. V lost 0 bases and J 8 bases, leaving 17 bases between the germline ends. The germline CDR1 and CDR2 sequences are SGHVS and FNYEAQ. The length of the CDR3 is 16 residues. CDR3 in DNA: TGTGCCAGCAGCTTAGCGCTCTTGGGTAGTGGACATGAGCAGTTCTTC. It yields the protein CASSLALLGSGHEQFF.

The V gene is TRBV6-1, the J gene TRBJ2-4; 11 nucleotides match TRBD2. The germline gives CDR1 MNHNS, CDR2 SASEGT. V lost 4 bases, J lost 4 bases, and 6 bases stayed unmatched. The CDR3 sequence is 16 residues long. The CDR3 here is CASSVLAGGRKNIQYF. CDR3 bases: TGTGCCAGCAGTGTATTAGCGGGAGGGCGAAAAAACATTCAGTACTTC.

V usage is TRBV20-1 and J usage is TRBJ2-2; TRBD2 is a possible D gene (6 bases). V was clipped by 3 bases and J by 2 bases, with 10 bases between them. The CDR3 covers 14 residues. Germline V gene data show CDR1 as DFQATT and CDR2 as SNEGSKA (reference sequence). CDR3 DNA sequence: TGCAGTGCTAGTGGGGACTCTAACACCGGGGAGCTGTTTTTT. It encodes CSASGDSNTGELFF.

The chain employs TRBV24-1 and TRBJ2-2, with 10 nucleotides matching TRBD2. The V and J ends lost 3 bases and 5 bases, in that order; junction bases with no gene match: 5. There are 16 residues in the CDR3. CDR1 KGHDR and CDR2 SFDVKD come from the germline V gene. CDR3 protein: CATSDPSGSGTGELFF. CDR3 nucleotide sequence: TGTGCCACCAGTGATCCTAGCGGGAGTGGAACCGGGGAGCTGTTTTTT.

This clone was found a few times. V usage is TRBV7-9 and J usage is TRBJ2-5; D may correspond to TRBD1 or TRBD2 (5 bases each). The CDR3 sequence is 13 residues long. CDR1 and CDR2 from the germline V gene are SEHNR and FQNEAQ (reference sequence). The germline V and J ends were trimmed by 3 bases and 4 bases, with 9 bases remaining between them. CDR3 in DNA: TGTGCCAGCAGCTTTCTGGGGGTAGAGACCCAGTACTTC. Protein product: CASSFLGVETQYF. Full variable domain (remainder filled in from reference TRBV7-9 and TRBJ2-5): DTGVSQNPRHKITKRGQNVTFRCDPISEHNRLYWYRQTLGQGPEFLTYFQNEAQLEKSRLLSDRFSAERPKGSFSTLEIQRTEQGDSAMYLCASSFLGVETQYFGPGTRLLVL.

The chain joins TRBV2 to TRBJ1-1; the D is unclear. CDR3 length: 12 residues. Trimming stripped 2 bases from V and 8 bases from J, with 9 bases between. Germline CDR1 and CDR2: SNHLY and FYNNEI. CDR3 sequence reads: CASSEMRGEAFF. The CDR3, as DNA: TGTGCCAGCAGTGAAATGCGAGGGGAAGCTTTCTTT. Together with reference TRBV2 and TRBJ1-1, the CDR3 gives the full variable domain: EPEVTQTPSHQVTQMGQEVILRCVPISNHLYFYWYRQILGQKVEFLVSFYNNEISEKSEIFDDQFSVERPDGSNFTLKIRSTKLEDSAMYFCASSEMRGEAFFGQGTRLTVV.